Shown below are 9 T cell receptor beta chains from a single sample sequenced in a study of T cells expressing NK-cell markers. TCRdb reprocessed the 5' RACE reads and keeps a single row for each CDR3 protein, giving no DNA. The sample's table shows some 500,000 distinct CDR3 sequences. Sequenced sample: blood T cells: a sorted CD56 or NKG2C T cell subset, CD4+ or CD8+ T cells, or bulk PBMC T cells (not recorded which). The receptors here all came from a woman in her forties or fifties in good health.

The V call is TRBV11-3, the J call TRBJ2-5; the TRBD2 assignment by TCRdb is unverifiable without DNA. The CDR3 consists of 16 residues. Germline V lookup: CDR1 SGHNT, CDR2 YENEEA. CDR3 residues: CASSTQGSGRQETQYF.

The chain uses TRBV4-1 and TRBJ2-5; TCRdb proposes TRBD1, but this gene call is untestable without DNA. The germline V gene has CDR1 MGHRA and CDR2 YSYEKL. CDR3 length equals 15 residues. The CDR3 spells CASSQGGQGGGTQYF.

V and J are TRBV29-1 and TRBJ2-1; with no DNA, the TCRdb D assignment of TRBD2 cannot be verified. CDR3 length equals 12 residues. From germline, CDR1 is SQVTM and CDR2 ANQGSEA. The CDR3 spells CSVLGANNEQFF.

The gene calls are TRBV20-1 and TRBJ2-1; TCRdb designates TRBD2, a call that cannot be tested without DNA. CDR1 is DFQATT and CDR2 is SNEGSKA in the germline V gene (reference sequence). CDR3 size: 15 residues. CDR3 in amino acids: CSAPLSGRRPNEQFF.

The chain combines TRBV12-3 or TRBV12-4 with TRBJ2-7. This CDR3 has 11 residues. The CDR3 reads CASRGLYEQYF.

The V call is TRBV19, the J call TRBJ2-1. The germline V gene encodes CDR1 LNHDA and CDR2 SQIVND (reference sequence). This CDR3 spans 12 amino acids. CDR3 sequence: CASSTSGVRQFF.

V gene TRBV5-5 combines with J gene TRBJ2-4; lacking DNA, the TRBD1 call made by TCRdb goes unchecked. Germline assignment: CDR1 SGHKS and CDR2 YYEKEE (reference sequence). The CDR3 length is 17 residues. CDR3 region: CASSLAPAGGGGNIQYF.

The chain has TRBV11-2 and TRBJ2-2; TCRdb selects TRBD1, and the lack of DNA leaves this call unchecked. This CDR3 region has 16 residues. CDR1 and CDR2 (germline): SGHAT, FQNNGV. The CDR3 here is CASSLVGAVEVGELFF.

The rearrangement uses TRBV4-1 and TRBJ1-2; TCRdb selects TRBD1, and the lack of DNA leaves this call unchecked. Germline CDR1 MGHRA, CDR2 YSYEKL. CDR3 length: 18 residues. The CDR3 reads CASSQKTDSRRPNYGYTF.